The clone carrying this T cell receptor beta chain was detected many times. Its target is not known. This entry is derived from a study of neurological immune-mediated disorders. Study-wide results and caveats: Phylogenetic analysis grouped 18 of 34 multiple sclerosis patients' repertoires together, suggesting a possible repertoire signature. For the multiple sclerosis repertoire cluster, no association with any clinical or MRI feature was found.

The making of cDNA relied on 5'RACE with 10-nucleotide random UMIs. Every sequencing run produced over 190 million TCR-beta sequences, and the sequences from any one run covered 15-18 subjects. Each CDR3 protein is one row after TCRdb ran MiXCR on the 5' RACE reads. The data hold tens of thousands of distinct CDR3 sequences, with about 3.4% observed a single time. This TCR came from a man aged 40-55 years with multiple sclerosis. Sequenced: PBMCs.

The DNA for the CDR3 is TGTGCCAGCAGTCCACCACAGTCAGCCCAGCATTTT. Translating gives CASSPPQSAQHF. The chain carries TRBV12-3 or TRBV12-4 and TRBJ1-5; D remains ambiguous. The V and J ends lost 5 bases and 11 bases respectively, with 13 bases between them. CDR3 length: 12 amino acids.